This TCR beta chain was documented in a study of early T cells in non-severe SARS-CoV-2 infection. The study's findings and limits: The matching step, a VDJdb search, favored anti-spike CD8 responses and missed private and CD4 specificities.

On this clonotype: The antigen is unknown.

TCRdb processed the 5' RACE reads anew with MiXCR; each CDR3 protein has one entry. The sample holds approximately 64,000 distinct CDR3 sequences, 20% seen once. CDR1 and CDR2 (germline): SGHDN, FVKESK. The ends were cut back, 3 bases at V and 4 bases at J, with 1 base in the middle. This CDR3 region has 10 residues. The sequence was collected from an adult who was a healthcare worker with PCR-confirmed SARS-CoV-2 infection or an uninfected control (not recorded which). Here the sequenced sample was whole blood, taken at baseline. This chain connects TRBV14 to TRBJ2-7; D call uncertain. The CDR3 is CASSQYEQYF. Here the CDR3 DNA reads TGTGCCAGCAGCCAGTACGAGCAGTACTTC.